Shown below are 12 T cell receptor beta chains from a single sample sequenced in a study of blood T cell repertoires in COVID-19. Clones were read by immunoSEQ multiplex PCR, and TCRdb kept only the in-frame ones, dropping some. The data contain roughly 250,000 clones, around nine tenths of them singletons. Sequenced: peripheral blood. These receptors all stem from a woman in her 40s who had recovered from COVID-19.

The V and J genes are TRBV4-3 and TRBJ2-5, with TRBD1 matching 7 bases. Trimming at V came to 4 bases and at J to 7 bases, leaving 12 bases not matched to a gene. The CDR3 contains 15 residues. Germline CDR1 LGHNA, CDR2 YSLEER. The CDR3 is CASSPTGASHWTQYF. The CDR3 region has the DNA TGCGCCAGCAGCCCCACAGGGGCCAGCCATTGGACCCAGTACTTC.

The J gene is TRBJ2-7, the V gene TRBV29-1, with D perhaps TRBD1 (6 bases). V lost 1 base to trimming and J lost 3 bases, with 10 bases between them. In germline, CDR1 is SQVTM, CDR2 ANQGSEA. The CDR3 has 13 amino acids. The CDR3: CSVEGGQNYEQYF. The DNA of the CDR3 is TGCAGCGTTGAAGGGGGACAAAACTACGAGCAGTACTTC.

This chain links TRBV19 with TRBJ2-2; no reliable D call. Germline CDR1 and CDR2: LNHDA and SQIVND (reference sequence). The V end was cut by 1 base, the J end by 1 base, with 7 bases between. The CDR3 length is 15 residues. The CDR3 DNA is TGTGCCAGTAGTATAGGATCAGAGAACACCGGGGAGCTGTTTTTT. Its protein product is CASSIGSENTGELFF.

The chain joins TRBV5-5 to TRBJ1-3, with no clear D. The V end lost 2 bases, the J end lost 1 base, and 13 bases lay between the germline ends. There are 16 residues in the CDR3. Germline-derived CDR1 and CDR2 are SGHKS and YYEKEE (reference sequence). DNA for the CDR3: TGTGCCAGCAGCTTCGGTCCCCAGGTGTCTGGAAACACCATATATTTT. Translated: CASSFGPQVSGNTIYF.

The chain links TRBV27 to TRBJ2-7; no clear D. The CDR3 extends over 13 amino acids. Trimming pared 5 bases from V and 2 bases from J, leaving 10 bases between. CDR1 MNHEY and CDR2 SMNVEV come from the germline V gene (reference sequence). CDR3 in amino acids: CASSNGRTYEQYF. The CDR3 bases are TGTGCCAGCAGTAACGGTAGAACCTACGAGCAGTACTTC.

The rearrangement uses TRBV4-1 and TRBJ2-5, with D unresolved. V lost 0 bases and J lost 1, with 12 bases in between. The CDR3 consists of 16 residues. In germline, CDR1 is MGHRA, CDR2 YSYEKL. CDR3 sequence (DNA): TGCGCCAGCAGCCAAGAGTATCGGAGCTTCCAAGAGACCCAGTACTTC. This codes for CASSQEYRSFQETQYF.

The J gene is TRBJ1-2, the V gene TRBV4-1; TRBD1 matches at 9 bases. This CDR3 is built from 17 residues. Per germline, CDR1 MGHRA and CDR2 YSYEKL. V trimming: 0 bases; J trimming: 8 bases; junction bases outside the gene matches: 13. In DNA form, the CDR3 reads TGCGCCAGCAGCCAAGAGGCGGCGGACAGGGGAGGAGGAGGCTACACCTTC. This gives the protein CASSQEAADRGGGGYTF.

This clone was observed a handful of times. The chain carries TRBV25-1 and TRBJ2-2, with D possibly matching TRBD1 (6 bases). The germline V gene encodes CDR1 MGHDK and CDR2 SYGVNS. This CDR3 is built from 15 residues. V shed 5 bases and J shed 5 bases, with 15 bases lying between them. The CDR3 reads CASSPTGTTTGELFF. CDR3 DNA: TGTGCCAGCAGTCCCACCGGGACAACGACCGGGGAGCTGTTTTTT.

This chain links TRBV30 with TRBJ2-7; TRBD1 matches 7 bases. Germline CDR1 reads GTSNPN; CDR2 reads SVGIG (reference sequence). This CDR3 is built from 13 residues. V dropped 4 bases and J dropped 4; count of bases not matched to a gene: 7. The chain's CDR3 is CAWKGTDLYEQYF. The CDR3, as DNA: TGTGCCTGGAAGGGGACAGACCTATACGAGCAGTACTTC.

The rearrangement uses TRBV5-1 and TRBJ2-3, with 10 bases identical to TRBD1. CDR1 and CDR2 from the germline V gene are SGHRS and YFSETQ. This CDR3 contains 16 residues. V lost 1 base, J lost 10 bases, and 12 bases stayed unmatched. The CDR3 coding sequence is TGCGCCAGCAGCTTGTCCCCGGGACAGGGGTACGGGGCGCAGTATTTT. This encodes CASSLSPGQGYGAQYF.

V gene TRBV7-9 combines with J gene TRBJ2-1, with TRBD1 identical over 9 bases. The ends lost 5 bases at V and 8 bases at J; junction bases unmatched: 4. This CDR3 is 13 amino acids long. From germline, CDR1 is SEHNR and CDR2 FQNEAQ (reference sequence). The CDR3 region has the DNA TGTGCCAGCAGCCTAAGACAGGGGGATGAGCAGTTCTTC. Translated, it gives CASSLRQGDEQFF.

The chain carries TRBV7-2 and TRBJ2-1; 9 nucleotides align to TRBD2. V lost 2 bases, J lost 0 bases, and 5 bases stayed unmatched. Germline V CDR1 and CDR2: SGHTA, FQGNSA. There are 17 residues in the CDR3. The DNA of the CDR3 is TGTGCCAGCAGCTTACGGACTAGCGCCACCTCCTACAATGAGCAGTTCTTC. It is translated as CASSLRTSATSYNEQFF.